Presented here are 25 T cell receptor beta chains from one specimen sequenced in a study. Using its own MiXCR run on the 5' RACE reads, TCRdb lists one record per CDR3 protein. Of under 6,500 distinct CDR3 sequences in the sample, about 70% were seen once. Material for sequencing was naive CD4+ T cells sorted from blood. Subset of the sample: naive CD4+ T cells, CD4+CD45RA+CD25-. These receptors were taken from a female donor with breast cancer.

This clonotype was seen just once. The chain uses TRBV7-2 and TRBJ2-7, with 14 bases matching TRBD2. Germline V CDR1 and CDR2: SGHTA, FQGNSA. The CDR3 sequence is 18 residues long. Losses at the gene ends were 5 bases for V and 0 bases for J; bases not matched to a gene: 9. CDR3 DNA sequence: TGTGCCAGCAGCCCGCGGACTAGCGGGGGGACGAGCTCCTACGAGCAGTACTTC. This codes for CASSPRTSGGTSSYEQYF.

This clonotype was seen only a few times. This chain connects TRBV7-2 to TRBJ1-1, with D tentatively TRBD1 (5 bases). The germline V gene has CDR1 SGHTA and CDR2 FQGNSA. Trimming removed 2 bases at V and 7 bases at J, with 11 bases between. CDR3 length: 13 residues. The CDR3 spells CASSLIQGGEAFF. DNA for the CDR3: TGTGCCAGCAGCTTAATCCAGGGTGGTGAAGCTTTCTTT.

V is TRBV29-1 and J is TRBJ2-7, with 13 bases fitting TRBD2. V dropped 4 bases and J dropped 3; count of bases not matched to a gene: 3. The germline gives CDR1 SQVTM, CDR2 ANQGSEA. The length of the CDR3 is 14 residues. DNA of the CDR3: TGCAGCGTTGCCCGGACTAGCGGGGGCTACGAGCAGTACTTC. Protein product: CSVARTSGGYEQYF.

This clonotype was detected only a few times. The V call is TRBV7-3, the J call TRBJ1-1; D unresolved. V was cut by 1 base and J by 7 bases, with 10 bases left in between. Germline-derived CDR1 and CDR2 are SGHTA and FQGTGA. The CDR3 is made up of 13 amino acids. The CDR3 bases are TGTGCCAGCAGCTTAATAAAGGGCGGTGAAGCTTTCTTT. The encoded protein is CASSLIKGGEAFF.

The chain links TRBV29-1 to TRBJ1-2; weak D call: TRBD1 (6 bases). Germline V gene lookup returns CDR1 SQVTM and CDR2 ANQGSEA. The V end was cut by 7 bases, the J end by 5 bases, with 14 bases between. This CDR3 region has 12 residues. The CDR3 sequence: CSAGELGYGYTF. Written as DNA, the CDR3 is TGCAGCGCAGGGGAGTTGGGATATGGCTACACCTTC.

J is TRBJ2-7 and V is TRBV7-9, with TRBD1 matching 7 bases. The V segment lost 3 bases and the J segment 2 bases; nucleotides outside the gene matches: 7. The CDR3 has 15 residues. Germline V CDR1 and CDR2: SEHNR, FQNEAQ (reference sequence). The CDR3 nucleotides read TGTGCCAGCAGCTTTGGCAGGGGGATAACCTACGAGCAGTACTTC. It codes for CASSFGRGITYEQYF. Together with reference TRBV7-9 and TRBJ2-7, the CDR3 gives the full variable domain: DTGVSQNPRHKITKRGQNVTFRCDPISEHNRLYWYRQTLGQGPEFLTYFQNEAQLEKSRLLSDRFSAERPKGSFSTLEIQRTEQGDSAMYLCASSFGRGITYEQYFGPGTRLTVT.

This chain uses TRBV29-1 with TRBJ2-7; no clear D gene. Trimming left V 4 bases short and J 0 bases short, with 10 bases between. Germline CDR1 SQVTM, CDR2 ANQGSEA. CDR3 length equals 13 residues. DNA of the CDR3: TGCAGCGTTGTTGTAGGCAGCTCCTACGAGCAGTACTTC. As protein: CSVVVGSSYEQYF.

This sequence joins TRBV7-2 and TRBJ2-1, with D perhaps matching TRBD2 (5 bases). The CDR3 is made up of 11 amino acids. CDR1 is SGHTA, CDR2 FQGNSA, per germline. The V gene lost 6 bases and the J gene lost 6 bases, with 6 bases spanning the gap. The CDR3 loop is CASRGGNEQFF. DNA of the CDR3: TGTGCCAGCAGAGGAGGCAATGAGCAGTTCTTC.

This clonotype was seen a handful of times. This chain links TRBV29-1 with TRBJ2-7; D remains ambiguous. The germline CDR1 and CDR2 sequences are SQVTM and ANQGSEA. This CDR3 region has 15 residues. Trimming took 1 base from V and 6 from J, leaving 19 bases between them. The CDR3 sequence is CSVEVRSQTSREQYF. CDR3 nucleotide sequence: TGCAGCGTTGAAGTAAGGTCACAAACTTCCCGCGAGCAGTACTTC.

This clonotype has just a few counts. V gene TRBV6-1 combines with J gene TRBJ2-7; TRBD2 aligns across 7 bases. The CDR3 is made up of 13 amino acids. The V gene end was trimmed by 6 bases and the J gene end by 0 bases; junction bases not matched to a gene: 2. Germline V gene lookup returns CDR1 MNHNS and CDR2 SASEGT. The chain's CDR3 is CASRRGSSYEQYF. The CDR3 bases are TGTGCCAGCAGGCGGGGGAGCTCCTACGAGCAGTACTTC.

V gene TRBV18 combines with J gene TRBJ1-3, with 8 bases lining up with TRBD1. This CDR3 has 17 amino acids. With 2 bases clipped from V and 1 base from J, the junction kept 7 bases outside the gene matches. The V gene's germline CDR1 is KGHSH and CDR2 LQKENI. The CDR3 loop reads CASSPAAGGLSGNTIYF. Written as DNA, the CDR3 is TGTGCCAGCTCACCAGCTGCAGGGGGCCTTTCTGGAAACACCATATATTTT.

The V call is TRBV7-6, the J call TRBJ2-7, with TRBD1 identical over 8 bases. Looked up from germline, CDR1 is SGHVS and CDR2 is FNYEAQ. The CDR3 totals 17 residues. Trimming removed 0 bases from V and 1 base from J; junction bases left unmatched: 8. The CDR3 loop is CASSLASRTGLSYEQYF. The CDR3 DNA reads as TGTGCCAGCAGCTTAGCCAGCCGGACAGGGCTATCCTACGAGCAGTACTTC.

The rearrangement uses TRBV20-1 and TRBJ2-5; D gene ambiguous. Looked up from germline, CDR1 is DFQATT and CDR2 is SNEGSKA (reference sequence). V shed 3 bases and J shed 5 bases, with 10 bases lying between them. The CDR3 spans 12 residues. The CDR3 sequence: CSASIRMETQYF. The CDR3 DNA reads TGCAGTGCTAGTATTAGGATGGAGACCCAGTACTTC.

The chain carries TRBV12-3 or TRBV12-4 and TRBJ1-5; D gene ambiguous. This CDR3 contains 13 residues. The ends were cut back, 4 bases at V and 3 bases at J, with 7 bases in the middle. CDR3 in DNA: TGTGCCAGCAGTTCCCAGATCAATCAGCCCCAGCATTTT. Its protein is CASSSQINQPQHF.

The chain couples TRBV20-1 to TRBJ2-7; 8 bases are shared with TRBD1. This CDR3 has 14 residues. Trimming removed 0 bases from V and 4 bases from J; junction bases left unmatched: 5. Germline V gene lookup returns CDR1 DFQATT and CDR2 SNEGSKA (reference sequence). The CDR3 spells CSARDSRTGYEQYF. The CDR3 coding sequence is TGCAGTGCTAGAGATTCAAGGACAGGGTACGAGCAGTACTTC.

The chain joins TRBV29-1 to TRBJ1-2; maybe TRBD1 (5 bases). Trimming removed 1 base from V and 4 bases from J, with 10 bases in between. The germline V gene has CDR1 SQVTM and CDR2 ANQGSEA. The CDR3 is 13 residues long. The DNA of the CDR3 is TGCAGCGTTGAAGGGCAGGGTGGCTATGGCTACACCTTC. Its translation: CSVEGQGGYGYTF.

The CDR3 here is CASSVGGGPQETQYF. The CDR3 DNA reads TGTGCCAGCAGCGTCGGCGGGGGGCCACAAGAGACCCAGTACTTC. The V call is TRBV9, the J call TRBJ2-5; the match to TRBD2 covers 8 bases. V shed 2 bases, J shed 2 bases, and the junction held 5 bases outside the gene matches. Looked up from germline, CDR1 is SGDLS and CDR2 is YYNGEE. CDR3 size: 15 residues.

The chain has TRBV5-1 and TRBJ2-7; TRBD1 agrees at 12 bases. Trimming at V came to 4 bases and at J to 7 bases, leaving 6 bases not matched to a gene. Germline CDR1 and CDR2: SGHRS and YFSETQ. The CDR3 runs to 14 residues. CDR3 nucleotide sequence: TGCGCCAGCAGCCCGGGACAGGGGGCGCGGGAGCAGTACTTC. It translates to CASSPGQGAREQYF.

This chain connects TRBV20-1 to TRBJ1-1; 7 bases agree with TRBD1. CDR1 and CDR2 (germline): DFQATT, SNEGSKA (reference sequence). The trim removed 5 bases at V and 4 bases at J, leaving 10 bases unmatched. The CDR3 is 14 amino acids. This chain's CDR3 is CSAQTGRGSTEAFF. The DNA of the CDR3 is TGCAGTGCTCAGACAGGGAGGGGAAGCACTGAAGCTTTCTTT.

The chain couples TRBV2 to TRBJ1-5; possible D gene TRBD1, 6 bases. Germline assignment: CDR1 SNHLY and CDR2 FYNNEI. The V end was cut by 6 bases, the J end by 6 bases, with 12 bases between. The CDR3 is 13 amino acids. This chain's CDR3 is CASSPGQFQPQHF. The CDR3 DNA reads TGTGCCAGCAGCCCCGGACAGTTTCAGCCCCAGCATTTT. Using reference TRBV2 and TRBJ1-5 for the parts outside the CDR3, the full variable domain is EPEVTQTPSHQVTQMGQEVILRCVPISNHLYFYWYRQILGQKVEFLVSFYNNEISEKSEIFDDQFSVERPDGSNFTLKIRSTKLEDSAMYFCASSPGQFQPQHFGDGTRLSIL.

This clonotype was seen more than once but under ten times. CDR3 DNA: TGTGCCAGCAGTTTAGGAGCGGGGAACACAGATACGCAGTATTTT. Translation: CASSLGAGNTDTQYF. This rearrangement joins TRBV12-3 or TRBV12-4 to TRBJ2-3; 7 bases are a match to TRBD2. The CDR3 covers 15 residues. Trimming cost V 1 base and J 2 bases; bases outside gene matches: 3.

J is TRBJ2-1 and V is TRBV6-1; 15 nucleotides align to TRBD2. CDR3 size: 15 residues. CDR1 and CDR2 from the germline V gene are MNHNS and SASEGT. V lost 6 bases to trimming and J lost 10 bases; unmatched junction nucleotides: 7. The CDR3 DNA reads TGTGCCAGCAGGCCGCTGGGACTAGCGGGAGGCGAGCAGTTCTTC. Translation gives CASRPLGLAGGEQFF.

Here the CDR3 reads CASRGSLAGGLAGELFF. CDR3 sequence (DNA): TGTGCCAGCAGAGGGTCCCTAGCGGGGGGGCTCGCCGGGGAGCTGTTTTTT. This sequence joins TRBV25-1 and TRBJ2-2, with 12 bases lining up with TRBD2. Germline CDR1 is MGHDK and CDR2 is SYGVNS. The CDR3 has 17 residues. The V segment lost 6 bases and the J segment 6 bases; nucleotides outside the gene matches: 11.

The chain links TRBV11-2 to TRBJ2-7; TRBD2 agrees at 8 bases. After removal of 5 bases from V and 2 bases from J, the junction contained 8 bases not matched to a gene. This CDR3 comprises 15 residues. In germline, CDR1 is SGHAT, CDR2 FQNNGV. The CDR3 DNA follows: TGTGCCAGCAGCGGGCTGTTTAGCGGGACCTACGAGCAGTACTTC. Amino acids: CASSGLFSGTYEQYF.

The chain is built from TRBV27 and TRBJ2-1, with D possibly matching TRBD2 (5 bases). CDR3 length: 14 residues. V gave up 3 bases and J gave up 6 bases, with 12 bases separating them. Per the germline V gene, CDR1 is MNHEY and CDR2 is SMNVEV (reference sequence). In DNA, the CDR3 is TGTGCCAGCAGTTTCCTAGCCAGACTCAATGAGCAGTTCTTC. This gives the protein CASSFLARLNEQFF.